The sequence of this T cell receptor beta chain was determined in a study of blood T cell repertoires in COVID-19. About the study: Researchers got acute and convalescent COVID-19 samples from the United States, Italy and Spain.

The germline V gene has CDR1 SGDLS and CDR2 YYNGEE. The CDR3 is 18 residues long. V trimming: 3 bases; J trimming: 4 bases; junction bases outside the gene matches: 14. This clone has a single count. The repertoire was sequenced with immunoSEQ multiplex PCR; TCRdb's copy has only in-frame clones and lacks some. Of 400,000 or so clones in the sample, roughly 90% were seen once. Sequenced material: peripheral blood. The chain employs TRBV9 and TRBJ2-1, with 9 bases that match TRBD2. This TCR was sampled from a man younger than 30 with COVID-19, enrolled during active disease. The CDR3 region has the DNA TGTGCCAGCAGCGCCCGAGAGGCTAGCGGGAAGATTTACAATGAGCAGTTCTTC. This translates into CASSAREASGKIYNEQFF.